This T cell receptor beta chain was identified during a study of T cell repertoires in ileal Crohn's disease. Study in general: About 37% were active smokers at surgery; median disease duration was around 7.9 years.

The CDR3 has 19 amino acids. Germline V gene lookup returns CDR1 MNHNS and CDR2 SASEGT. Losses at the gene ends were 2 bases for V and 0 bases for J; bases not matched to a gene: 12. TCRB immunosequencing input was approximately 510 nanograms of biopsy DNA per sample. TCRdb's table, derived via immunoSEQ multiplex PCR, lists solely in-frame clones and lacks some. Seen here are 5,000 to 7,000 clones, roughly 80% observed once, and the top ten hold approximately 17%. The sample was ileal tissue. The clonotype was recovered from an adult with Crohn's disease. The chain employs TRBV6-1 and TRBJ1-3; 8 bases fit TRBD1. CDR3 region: CASSEKVTGGFLSGNTIYF. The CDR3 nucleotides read TGTGCCAGCAGTGAAAAAGTAACAGGGGGTTTCCTCTCTGGAAACACCATATATTTT.